This record concerns one T cell receptor (beta chain) sequence. The sample comes from a study of blood T cell repertoires in COVID-19. Overall study: COVID-19 samples from acute and convalescent phases originated in the United States, Italy and Spain. From T cells, B-cell-depleted T cells, or PBMCs came the material, which was cDNA or gDNA.

Using immunoSEQ multiplex PCR, the repertoire was profiled, and TCRdb retains in-frame clones only, with some absent. Among about 110,000 clones, 60% to 80% were seen once, and the ten largest hold under 20%. This CDR3 contains 15 residues. The ends lost 6 bases at V and 0 bases at J; junction bases unmatched: 5. Germline V lookup: CDR1 SGHTA, CDR2 FQGNSA. The TCR comes from a woman older than 75 with active or convalescent COVID-19. Sequencing input: peripheral blood. The chain joins TRBV7-2 to TRBJ1-3; 7 bases fit TRBD1. CDR3 residues: CASRRDRDSGNTIYF. CDR3 DNA: TGTGCCAGCAGACGCGACAGGGACTCTGGAAACACCATATATTTT. Based on the CDR3 plus reference TRBV7-2 and TRBJ1-3, the full variable domain is GAGVSQSPSNKVTEKGKDVELRCDPISGHTALYWYRQSLGQGLEFLIYFQGNSAPDKSGLPSDRFSAERTGGSVSTLTIQRTQQEDSAVYLCASRRDRDSGNTIYFGEGSWLTVV.